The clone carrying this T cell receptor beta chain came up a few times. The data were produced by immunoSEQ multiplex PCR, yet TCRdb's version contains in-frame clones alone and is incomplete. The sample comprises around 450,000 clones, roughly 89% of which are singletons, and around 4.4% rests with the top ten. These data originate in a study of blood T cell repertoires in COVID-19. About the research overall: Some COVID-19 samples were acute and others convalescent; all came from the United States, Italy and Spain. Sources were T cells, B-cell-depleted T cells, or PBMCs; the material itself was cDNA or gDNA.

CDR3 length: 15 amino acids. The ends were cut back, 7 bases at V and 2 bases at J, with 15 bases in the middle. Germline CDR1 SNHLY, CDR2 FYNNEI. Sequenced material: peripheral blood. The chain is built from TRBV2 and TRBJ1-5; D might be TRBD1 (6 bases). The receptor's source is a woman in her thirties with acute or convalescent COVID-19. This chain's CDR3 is CASNPRGTGNQPQHF. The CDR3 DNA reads TGTGCCAGCAATCCCAGGGGAACGGGCAATCAGCCCCAGCATTTT.